Presented here are 19 T cell receptor beta chains from one specimen sequenced in a study of diagnostic markers for celiac disease. No DNA is given; TCRdb re-called the reads and lists each CDR3 protein once. This sample's clone table lists some 3,300 distinct CDR3 sequences. Sample: either unsorted cells or a sorted T cell fraction (not recorded which). Source of these receptors: a human donor. This table probably holds off-target reads from a library built for another chain.

CDR3 amino acids: CASSPVAYEQFF. The chain uses TRBV7-9 and TRBJ2-1. The CDR3 runs to 12 residues. The germline gives CDR1 SEHNR, CDR2 FQNEAQ (reference sequence).

The chain recombines TRBV7-2 with TRBJ2-5. The germline gives CDR1 SGHTA, CDR2 FQGNSA. The CDR3 covers 12 residues. The CDR3 here is CASSLDSGTQYF.

By frequency, this clonotype registers medium-sized. This chain links TRBV20-1 with TRBJ1-1. From germline, CDR1 is DFQATT and CDR2 SNEGSKA (reference sequence). The CDR3 contains 13 residues. CDR3 region: CSARRNWDTEAFF.

The chain joins TRBV27 to TRBJ2-3; TCRdb calls TRBD2, which cannot be checked without DNA. The CDR3 is 13 residues long. Germline V gives CDR1 MNHEY, CDR2 SMNVEV (reference sequence). The CDR3 here is CASNAGGTDTQYF.

According to its frequency, this clonotype is medium-sized. The chain combines TRBV27 with TRBJ1-2; TCRdb reports TRBD1, a call that lacks DNA to check it against. The CDR3 has 14 amino acids. Germline assignment: CDR1 MNHEY and CDR2 SMNVEV (reference sequence). CDR3: CASADLTGDYGYTF.

The chain couples TRBV7-2 to TRBJ1-1. Germline CDR1 reads SGHTA; CDR2 reads FQGNSA. CDR3 length: 13 amino acids. CDR3 in amino acids: CASRPSMNTEAFF.

This chain connects TRBV7-2 to TRBJ2-7; TCRdb proposes TRBD1, but this gene call is untestable without DNA. The CDR3 has 15 amino acids. Germline V lookup: CDR1 SGHTA, CDR2 FQGNSA. CDR3 in amino acids: CASSFSGQQGYEQYF.

Judged by frequency, this clonotype is medium-sized. The gene calls are TRBV7-2 and TRBJ1-5. Germline-derived CDR1 and CDR2 are SGHTA and FQGNSA. The CDR3 runs 16 residues. This chain's CDR3 is CASSQLGVNSNQPQHF.

The gene calls are TRBV12-3 or TRBV12-4 and TRBJ2-2; the TCRdb D gene call, TRBD1, has no DNA to confirm it. CDR3 length equals 13 residues. CDR3 sequence: CASSPRHTGELFF.

This clonotype counts as medium-sized by frequency. The chain has TRBV28 and TRBJ2-1; TCRdb names TRBD2, which stays unverified in the absence of DNA. There are 15 residues in the CDR3. Germline lookup yields CDR1 MDHEN and CDR2 SYDVKM. The CDR3 sequence: CASSLTVSGRGEQFF.

The chain carries TRBV9 and TRBJ2-1; the TCRdb call, TRBD1, lacks DNA for checking. The CDR3 length is 11 residues. Germline lookup yields CDR1 SGDLS and CDR2 YYNGEE. Here the CDR3 reads CASSGGYEQFF.

The chain uses TRBV4-3 and TRBJ1-2; TCRdb designates TRBD1, a call that cannot be tested without DNA. Germline values: CDR1 LGHNA, CDR2 YSLEER. This CDR3 region has 15 residues. CDR3 loop: CASSQDGSGQLGYTF.

V is TRBV6-2 or TRBV6-3 and J is TRBJ1-1. Germline CDR1 is MNHEY and CDR2 is SVGEGT. This CDR3 has 13 residues. The CDR3 region is CASRSRPNTEAFF.

The chain uses TRBV10-3 and TRBJ1-1; there is no DNA to check the TCRdb D call of TRBD1. The CDR3 is 12 residues long. Germline CDR1 and CDR2: ENHRY and SYGVKD. The CDR3 sequence: CAISRQGPEAFF.

The CDR3 sequence is CASSPGLGIQYF. V usage is TRBV7-2 and J usage is TRBJ2-4; TCRdb selects TRBD1, and the lack of DNA leaves this call unchecked. In germline, CDR1 is SGHTA, CDR2 FQGNSA. The CDR3 has 12 amino acids.

This clonotype ranks as medium-sized in terms of frequency. V is TRBV6-1 and J is TRBJ1-6; the D call from TCRdb, TRBD1, cannot be confirmed without DNA. The CDR3 extends over 15 amino acids. In germline, CDR1 is MNHNS, CDR2 SASEGT. CDR3 residues: CASSETGGYGSPLHF.

CDR3 residues: CSARYVIGTQQFF. V gene TRBV20-1 combines with J gene TRBJ2-1; TCRdb lists TRBD2, though no DNA is available to test this call. The germline V gene has CDR1 DFQATT and CDR2 SNEGSKA (reference sequence). This CDR3 spans 13 amino acids.

The gene calls are TRBV20-1 and TRBJ2-7; lacking DNA, the TRBD2 call made by TCRdb goes unchecked. The CDR3 sequence is 12 residues long. Germline-derived CDR1 and CDR2 are DFQATT and SNEGSKA (reference sequence). CDR3 protein: CCGTSGTYEQYF.

The rearrangement uses TRBV3-1 and TRBJ2-3. CDR1 and CDR2 from the germline V gene are LGHDT and YNNKEL (reference sequence). The CDR3 is 15 amino acids. The CDR3 here is CASSQGAIGQDTQYF.